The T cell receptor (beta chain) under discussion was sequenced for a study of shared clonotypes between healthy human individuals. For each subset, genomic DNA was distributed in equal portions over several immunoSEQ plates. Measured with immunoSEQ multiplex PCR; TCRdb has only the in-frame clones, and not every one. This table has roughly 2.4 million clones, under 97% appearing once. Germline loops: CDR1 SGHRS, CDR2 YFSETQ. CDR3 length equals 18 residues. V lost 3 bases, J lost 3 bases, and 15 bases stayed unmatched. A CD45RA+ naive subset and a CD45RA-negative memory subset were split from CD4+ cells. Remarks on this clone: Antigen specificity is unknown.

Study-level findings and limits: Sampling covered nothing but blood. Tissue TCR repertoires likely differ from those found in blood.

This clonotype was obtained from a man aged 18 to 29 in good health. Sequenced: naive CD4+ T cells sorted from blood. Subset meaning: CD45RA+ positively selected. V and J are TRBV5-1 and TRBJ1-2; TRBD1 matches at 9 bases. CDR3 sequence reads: CASSSPGTGSPRDYGYTF. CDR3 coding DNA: TGCGCCAGCAGCTCGCCCGGGACAGGGAGCCCTCGTGACTATGGCTACACCTTC.